This TCR beta chain emerged from a study of early T cells in non-severe SARS-CoV-2 infection (dated by TCRdb to 2020 to 2022). In terms of the full investigation: Bulk RNA from unsorted whole blood was used for TCR sequencing, so alpha and beta chains could not be paired. General study outcomes and caveats: Matching against VDJdb was skewed toward anti-spike CD8 responses, likely underestimated virus-specific expansions, and missed private and CD4 specificities.

Set within a cohort of healthcare workers in London, UK, this nested case-control study involved weekly PCR testing of nasopharyngeal swabs along with blood sampling. Healthcare workers were recruited between 23 and 31 March 2020, during the week of the UK lockdown, and were followed weekly for up to 16 weeks. This clonotype was counted at least ten times. No antigen is known for it. Base-call qualities are not available, and no considerably larger clone is one nucleotide away. V lost 5 bases and J lost 7 bases; the stretch between them is 18 bases long. Reading the germline V gene gives CDR1 SGHVS and CDR2 FQNEAQ. From the cysteine through the phenylalanine, the CDR3 covers 16 amino acids. Of the read, only the CDR3 DNA is kept; its 48 bases are in frame from base 1. Libraries were constructed by 5' RACE. Sequencing took place on a NextSeq 500. In the TCR library protocol, unique molecular identifiers were attached to individual cDNA molecules to correct for PCR bias and sequencing error. Sequencing covered both TCR alpha and beta chains, and within each sample the abundances of alpha and beta sequences were tightly co-correlated. The original methods were these. V gene, J gene and CDR3 annotation of TCR sequences was performed with Decombinator V4. Expanded TCRs were defined as changing significantly between any two time points under a Poisson model with p below 0.0001. TCR abundances were normalised to the total number of TCRs sequenced in each sample and reported as counts per million. TRAV1-2 paired with TRAJ12, TRAJ20 or TRAJ33 defined MAIT TCRs, while TRAV10 paired with TRAJ18 defined iNKT TCRs. VDJdb, accessed 1 November 2021, was searched for CMV, EBV and SARS-CoV-2 annotated TCRs, excluding TCRs annotated for multiple antigens. TCRdb handled the public reads itself, with Q25 trimming in fastp and clone calling in MiXCR, and kept productive beta chains. Rows with a matching CDR3 protein are joined into one entry that keeps the most common DNA and genes. The V and J calls reflect TCRdb's pipeline rather than the authors' work. The sample includes under 60,000 distinct CDR3 sequences, with about 10% observed a single time. Approximately 4.1% of the sample comes from the top ten.

The receptor chain draws on TRBV7-8 and TRBJ1-6; the D gene is not confidently resolved. This sequence was found in an adult who was a healthcare worker with PCR-confirmed SARS-CoV-2 infection or an uninfected control (not recorded which). Material: whole blood. The nucleotide sequence is TGTGCCAGCAGCACTAATTCAGTAGGCTCGAATTCACCCCTCCACTTT. The translation is CASSTNSVGSNSPLHF. With all but the CDR3 taken from the reference TRBV7-8 and TRBJ1-6 genes, the full variable domain is: GAGVSQSPRYKVAKRGQDVALRCDPISGHVSLFWYQQALGQGPEFLTYFQNEAQLDKSGLPSDRFFAERPEGSVSTLKIQRTQQEDSAVYLCASSTNSVGSNSPLHFGNGTRLTVT.